Detailed here is one T cell receptor (beta chain). These data are taken from a study of tumor-infiltrating lymphocytes in oesophageal squamous cell carcinoma. TCRdb called the PCR reads again in MiXCR, with one record for every CDR3 protein. Among around 14,000 distinct CDR3 sequences listed, around 48% were seen once. V was clipped by 5 bases and J by 1 base, with 11 bases between them. Germline assignment: CDR1 SGHVS and CDR2 FNYEAQ. The CDR3 is made up of 14 amino acids. The source is a male donor with esophageal squamous cell carcinoma. The sample taken for sequencing was esophageal tumor tissue. The chain carries TRBV7-6 and TRBJ1-1; possible D gene TRBD1, 5 bases. In nucleotides, the CDR3 is TGTGCCAGCAGCAAGTTGGGGGGGAACACTGAAGCTTTCTTT. Translated: CASSKLGGNTEAFF.